This T cell receptor (beta chain) was retrieved from a study of blood T cell repertoires in COVID-19. Whole-study context: Whether acute or convalescent, the COVID-19 samples came from the United States, Italy and Spain. The cDNA or gDNA used as material had been derived from T cells, B-cell-depleted T cells, or PBMCs.

Source study methods: Cell counts per sample came from amplifying reference gene primers. Clones were sequenced by immunoSEQ multiplex PCR, and TCRdb holds only the in-frame ones, with some missing. V and J calls and clone size are copied from that table; D and trimming were computed from the DNA. Counted here are tens of thousands of clones, approximately 72% occurring once; the ten biggest clones make up 43%. The germline V gene encodes CDR1 SGHKS and CDR2 YYEKEE (reference sequence). This CDR3 has 15 amino acids. V was clipped by 2 bases and J by 0 bases, with 9 bases between them. The receptor was isolated from a woman at least 80 years old with acute or convalescent COVID-19. Source material: peripheral blood. The chain employs TRBV5-5 and TRBJ1-5; D call uncertain. The CDR3 protein is CASSFESYSNQPQHF. The CDR3 DNA follows: TGTGCCAGCAGCTTTGAAAGCTATAGCAATCAGCCCCAGCATTTT. Combining the CDR3 with reference TRBV5-5 and TRBJ1-5 gives the whole variable domain DAGVTQSPTHLIKTRGQQVTLRCSPISGHKSVSWYQQVLGQGPQFIFQYYEKEERGRGNFPDRFSARQFPNYSSELNVNALLLGDSALYLCASSFESYSNQPQHFGDGTRLSIL.